Below, 15 T cell receptor beta chains from the same sample are listed, as sequenced in a study of radiotherapy plus CTLA-4 blockade in lung cancer. The data were produced by immunoSEQ multiplex PCR, yet TCRdb's version contains in-frame clones alone and is incomplete. Altogether roughly 15,000 clones are present, 72% being singletons, with the ten largest covering about 55%. The specimen was peripheral blood, collected from a patient treated with radiotherapy plus ipilimumab. The origin of the receptors is a human donor with non-small cell lung cancer whose response to radiotherapy plus ipilimumab could not be evaluated.

The rearrangement links TRBV4-1 to TRBJ2-3, with TRBD1 identical over 8 bases. With V trimmed by 4 bases and J by 5 bases, 14 bases remained unmatched. This CDR3 is built from 17 residues. CDR1 and CDR2 (germline): MGHRA, YSYEKL. The CDR3 protein is CASSRLGGQVGGDTQYF. For the CDR3, the DNA is TGCGCCAGCAGCCGATTGGGGGGACAGGTGGGAGGAGATACGCAGTATTTT.

This clone was observed a handful of times. This rearrangement joins TRBV19 to TRBJ1-3; D is ambiguous. This CDR3 spans 16 amino acids. From germline, CDR1 is LNHDA and CDR2 SQIVND (reference sequence). Trimming shortened V by 3 bases and J by 0 bases, and 12 bases separated the two germline ends. The CDR3 sequence is CASSMSGRLSGNTIYF. The DNA for the CDR3 is TGTGCCAGTAGTATGAGTGGGAGACTCTCTGGAAACACCATATATTTT.

V usage is TRBV6-4 and J usage is TRBJ2-1; D gene ambiguous. V lost 0 bases to trimming and J lost 7 bases, with 13 bases between them. Germline V gene sequence: CDR1 MRHNA, CDR2 SNTAGT. The CDR3 has 15 residues. The CDR3, as DNA: TGTGCCAGCAGTGACTCAGGTGACCCGACTAATGAGCAGTTCTTC. Translated: CASSDSGDPTNEQFF.

CDR3 nucleotides: TGTGCCAGCATTCTAAACACTGAAGCTTTCTTT. Residues: CASILNTEAFF. The chain links TRBV6-6 to TRBJ1-1; D is uncertain. The CDR3 contains 11 residues. Germline V CDR1 and CDR2: MNHNY, SVGAGI (reference sequence). The V end was cut by 7 bases, the J end by 2 bases, with 5 bases between.

This chain links TRBV29-1 with TRBJ2-1, with 10 bases lining up with TRBD1. The CDR3 covers 12 residues. In germline, CDR1 is SQVTM, CDR2 ANQGSEA. V was clipped by 3 bases and J by 9 bases; unmatched bases: 2. The CDR3 reads CSVETGGAEQFF. As DNA, the CDR3 is TGCAGCGTTGAGACAGGGGGCGCTGAGCAGTTCTTC.

V usage is TRBV28 and J usage is TRBJ2-5; D perhaps matches TRBD2 (6 bases). Deletions cut 6 bases from V and 0 bases from J, with 14 bases between. The CDR3 runs 15 residues. Germline values: CDR1 MDHEN, CDR2 SYDVKM. The CDR3 spells CASSSHRGNQETQYF. In DNA, the CDR3 is TGTGCCAGCAGCTCCCATCGGGGGAACCAAGAGACCCAGTACTTC.

The chain employs TRBV4-1 and TRBJ1-1; possible D gene TRBD1, 6 bases. The CDR3 has 14 amino acids. Between the trimmed V and J ends, which lost 3 bases and 0 bases, there was a span of 8 bases. Germline V gene lookup returns CDR1 MGHRA and CDR2 YSYEKL. The CDR3 loop is CASSHRTVNTEAFF. CDR3 DNA: TGCGCCAGCAGCCACCGGACAGTGAACACTGAAGCTTTCTTT.

The genes are TRBV5-4 and TRBJ1-6; D is perhaps TRBD1 (5 bases). Deletions cut 1 base from V and 3 bases from J, with 14 bases between. The CDR3 runs to 17 residues. From germline, CDR1 is SGHNT and CDR2 YYREEE (reference sequence). The CDR3 DNA reads TGTGCCAGCAGCTTGTCCGCTACCAGGGACTATAATTCACCCCTCCACTTT. Its protein product is CASSLSATRDYNSPLHF.

The CDR3 here is CASSLASSTDTQYF. The CDR3 DNA sequence: TGCGCCAGCAGCTTGGCCTCTAGCACAGATACGCAGTATTTT. V and J are TRBV5-1 and TRBJ2-3; D not certain. The CDR3 runs 14 residues. The germline gives CDR1 SGHRS, CDR2 YFSETQ. V lost 0 bases, J lost 0 bases, and 5 bases lay in between. The full variable domain, completed using reference TRBV5-1 and TRBJ2-3, is KAGVTQTPRYLIKTRGQQVTLSCSPISGHRSVSWYQQTPGQGLQFLFEYFSETQRNKGNFPGRFSGRQFSNSRSEMNVSTLELGDSALYLCASSLASSTDTQYFGPGTRLTVL.

This chain uses TRBV7-3 with TRBJ2-7; 8 positions match TRBD2. CDR1 is SGHTA, CDR2 FQGTGA, per germline. This CDR3 has 13 residues. V was pared by 8 bases and J by 6 bases, with 9 bases of the junction left unmatched. The CDR3 loop reads CASSLGAGGEQYF. CDR3 sequence (DNA): TGTGCCAGCTCCCTAGGGGCGGGGGGCGAGCAGTACTTC.

This rearrangement joins TRBV10-1 to TRBJ2-3, with D possibly being TRBD2 (7 bases). The V gene's germline CDR1 is WNHNN and CDR2 SYGVQD (reference sequence). V was pared by 3 bases and J by 5 bases, with 12 bases between. The CDR3 covers 14 residues. The CDR3: CASSERGAEDTQYF. CDR3 DNA sequence: TGCGCCAGCAGTGAACGGGGGGCCGAAGATACGCAGTATTTT.

The chain carries TRBV30 and TRBJ2-3, with 9 bases lining up with TRBD1. The CDR3 has 13 residues. Trimming took 5 bases from V and 4 from J; bases not matched to a gene: 4. Per the germline V gene, CDR1 is GTSNPN and CDR2 is SVGIG (reference sequence). The CDR3 here is CAWGTGSSDTQYF. As DNA, the CDR3 is TGTGCCTGGGGGACAGGGAGTTCAGATACGCAGTATTTT.

V is TRBV10-2 and J is TRBJ2-1, with D maybe TRBD2 (6 bases). Germline loops: CDR1 WSHSY, CDR2 SAAADI. V lost 6 bases and J 4 bases, leaving 19 bases between the germline ends. CDR3 size: 16 residues. CDR3 coding DNA: TGCGCCAGCAGCCCCAGAGGCGGGGACTTATACAATGAGCAGTTCTTC. This codes for CASSPRGGDLYNEQFF.

This chain links TRBV25-1 with TRBJ1-2; 7 positions match TRBD1. Germline lookup yields CDR1 MGHDK and CDR2 SYGVNS. The CDR3 has 15 residues. The J segment lost 5 bases and the V segment lost 4 bases, leaving 10 bases of the junction unmatched. The CDR3 DNA follows: TGTGCCAGCAGTGGACCCGGGACAGACCTTTATGGCTACACCTTC. Protein: CASSGPGTDLYGYTF.

This chain connects TRBV7-6 to TRBJ2-5, with D maybe TRBD1 (6 bases). CDR3 length equals 15 residues. Germline values: CDR1 SGHVS, CDR2 FNYEAQ. V was cut by 5 bases and J by 1 base, with 14 bases left in between. The CDR3 loop reads CASSPYDRTQETQYF. The CDR3 coding sequence is TGTGCCAGCAGCCCATACGACAGGACCCAAGAGACCCAGTACTTC.